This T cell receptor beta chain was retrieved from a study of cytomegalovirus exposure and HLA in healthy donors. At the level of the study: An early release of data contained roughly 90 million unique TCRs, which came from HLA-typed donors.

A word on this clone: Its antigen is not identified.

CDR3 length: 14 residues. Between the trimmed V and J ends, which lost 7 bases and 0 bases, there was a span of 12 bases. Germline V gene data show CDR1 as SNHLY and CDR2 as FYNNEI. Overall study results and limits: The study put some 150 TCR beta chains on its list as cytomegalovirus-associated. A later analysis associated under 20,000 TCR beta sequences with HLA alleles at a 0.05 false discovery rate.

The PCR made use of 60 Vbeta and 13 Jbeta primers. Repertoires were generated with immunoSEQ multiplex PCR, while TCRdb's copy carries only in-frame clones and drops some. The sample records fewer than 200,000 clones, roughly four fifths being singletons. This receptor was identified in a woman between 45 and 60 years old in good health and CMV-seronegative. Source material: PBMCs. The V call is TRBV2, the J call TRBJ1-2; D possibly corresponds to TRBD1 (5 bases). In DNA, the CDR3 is TGTGCCAGCACCTCCGACAGTCCTAACTATGGCTACACCTTC. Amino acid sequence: CASTSDSPNYGYTF.